The following is a TCR beta chain sequence with its context. Trimming took 0 bases from V and 2 from J, leaving 5 bases between them. The CDR3 is 13 amino acids. Germline V gene sequence: CDR1 SGDLS, CDR2 YYNGEE. Healthy donors had no documented immune events, such as infections, while sampled. Clones were read by immunoSEQ multiplex PCR, and TCRdb kept only the in-frame ones, dropping some. The profile shows over 85,000 clones, 88% of them singletons. The data stem from a study of identifying expanded T cells in peripheral blood. The specimen sequenced was blood. This chain uses TRBV9 with TRBJ1-1, with D unclear. This sequence originates from a person between 18 and 70 years old in good health. The CDR3 loop is CASSVVSNTEAFF. CDR3 coding DNA: TGTGCCAGCAGCGTAGTATCAAACACTGAAGCTTTCTTT.